This T cell receptor beta chain was identified during a study of blood T cell repertoires in COVID-19. Study overall: The samples span acute and convalescent COVID-19 from the United States, Italy and Spain. Nucleic acid was either cDNA or gDNA, and it came from T cells, B-cell-depleted T cells, or PBMCs.

Authors' analysis steps: Counts of nucleated cells, estimated from reference gene primer amplification, were obtained. Assay used: immunoSEQ multiplex PCR; TCRdb lists only in-frame clones, some missing. That table furnishes V, J and clone size, whereas the DNA furnished D and trimming. Seen here are about 75,000 clones, 79% observed once, and the top ten hold approximately 5%. The length of the CDR3 is 13 residues. V gave up 4 bases and J gave up 6 bases, with 10 bases separating them. The germline V gene encodes CDR1 SGHNT and CDR2 YENEEA. The sequence derives from a woman of 80 years or more with active or convalescent COVID-19. Source material: peripheral blood. The gene calls are TRBV11-3 and TRBJ2-1; a possible D gene is TRBD1 (6 bases). The CDR3: CASSSPDSNEQFF. CDR3 in DNA: TGTGCCAGCAGCTCTCCGGACAGCAATGAGCAGTTCTTC. The whole variable domain, filled in from reference TRBV11-3 and TRBJ2-1, reads EAGVVQSPRYKIIEKKQPVAFWCNPISGHNTLYWYLQNLGQGPELLIRYENEEAVDDSQLPKDRFSAERLKGVDSTLKIQPAELGDSAVYLCASSSPDSNEQFFGPGTRLTVL.